This entry lists 21 T cell receptor beta chains sequenced from one sample in a study of graft-versus-host responses after intestinal transplantation. Produced via immunoSEQ multiplex PCR; TCRdb's table is partial and in-frame only. The sample contains about 39,000 clones, more than 85% of which appear only once. The sequenced sample was PBMCs, obtained 700 to 850 days after intestinal transplantation. The receptors here all came from a human patient who received an intestinal transplant, so some T cells may come from the graft donor.

This clone was seen only a few times. The rearrangement links TRBV7-9 to TRBJ2-7; D gene uncertain. Germline CDR1 SEHNR, CDR2 FQNEAQ (reference sequence). Between the trimmed V and J ends, which lost 9 bases and 2 bases, there was a span of 17 bases. The CDR3 is made up of 14 amino acids. The CDR3 nucleotides read TGTGCCAGGTACGTCGGAGTCAGAACCTACGAGCAGTACTTC. It yields the protein CARYVGVRTYEQYF. Drawing the rest from reference TRBV7-9 and TRBJ2-7, the complete variable domain is DTGVSQNPRHKITKRGQNVTFRCDPISEHNRLYWYRQTLGQGPEFLTYFQNEAQLEKSRLLSDRFSAERPKGSFSTLEIQRTEQGDSAMYLCARYVGVRTYEQYFGPGTRLTVT.

CDR3 sequence: CASGLGLGYNEQFF. CDR3 bases: TGTGCTAGTGGTTTGGGACTAGGGTACAATGAGCAGTTCTTC. The gene calls are TRBV12-5 and TRBJ2-1, with D possibly matching TRBD2 (6 bases). The CDR3 is 14 residues long. CDR1 LGHNT and CDR2 FRNRAP come from the germline V gene. The ends were cut back, 1 base at V and 4 bases at J, with 8 bases in the middle.

This clone came up once. The chain employs TRBV7-2 and TRBJ2-7; TRBD2 is a possible D gene (6 bases). The CDR3 has 14 residues. Per germline, CDR1 SGHTA and CDR2 FQGNSA. V lost 2 bases and J 2 bases, leaving 10 bases between the germline ends. The CDR3 region is CASSLRAGTYEQYF. CDR3 bases: TGTGCCAGCAGCTTACGGGCGGGAACCTACGAGCAGTACTTC.

The V gene is TRBV30, the J gene TRBJ1-1; possible D gene TRBD1, 5 bases. V was clipped by 2 bases and J by 0 bases, with 16 bases between them. The CDR3 runs 16 residues. CDR1 and CDR2 (germline): GTSNPN, SVGIG (reference sequence). This CDR3 reads CAWSSTGGSLNTEAFF. As DNA, the CDR3 is TGTGCCTGGAGTTCCACCGGGGGGAGTCTGAACACTGAAGCTTTCTTT.

V usage is TRBV18 and J usage is TRBJ2-1; D is possibly TRBD1 (5 bases). The CDR3 totals 13 residues. Germline V gives CDR1 KGHSH, CDR2 LQKENI. V was shortened by 1 base and J by 10 bases, with 11 bases between the two germline ends. This chain's CDR3 is CASSPQRGHEQFF. The CDR3 DNA follows: TGTGCCAGCTCACCACAAAGGGGCCACGAGCAGTTCTTC.

This chain joins TRBV5-5 and TRBJ1-2, with TRBD1 matching 9 bases. The germline V gene encodes CDR1 SGHKS and CDR2 YYEKEE (reference sequence). The J segment lost 4 bases and the V segment lost 3 bases, leaving 7 bases of the junction unmatched. The CDR3 is made up of 15 amino acids. DNA of the CDR3: TGTGCCAGCAGCTCTATCGGGACAGGGAGCTATGGCTACACCTTC. It specifies CASSSIGTGSYGYTF.

The chain combines TRBV6-6 with TRBJ2-7; 7 bases map to TRBD2. The CDR3 runs 14 residues. V lost 5 bases to trimming and J lost 0 bases; unmatched junction nucleotides: 4. Germline CDR1 is MNHNY and CDR2 is SVGAGI (reference sequence). CDR3: CASSKTSTSYEQYF. As DNA, the CDR3 is TGTGCCAGCAGTAAGACTAGCACCTCCTACGAGCAGTACTTC.

This rearrangement joins TRBV5-6 to TRBJ2-5; TRBD1 agrees at 8 bases. Germline V gene data show CDR1 as SGHDT and CDR2 as YYEEEE. This CDR3 is built from 14 residues. V was pared by 3 bases and J by 6 bases, with 7 bases of the junction left unmatched. CDR3 DNA: TGTGCCAGCAGCTCTGGACAGGGCGGACAGACCCAGTACTTC. This translates into CASSSGQGGQTQYF. Full variable domain (outside the CDR3, taken from reference TRBV5-6 and TRBJ2-5): DAGVTQSPTHLIKTRGQQVTLRCSPKSGHDTVSWYQQALGQGPQFIFQYYEEEERQRGNFPDRFSGHQFPNYSSELNVNALLLGDSALYLCASSSGQGGQTQYFGPGTRLLVL.

This clone appeared a single time. The genes are TRBV6-1 and TRBJ1-6; D ambiguous. Germline loops: CDR1 MNHNS, CDR2 SASEGT. Between the trimmed V and J ends, which lost 5 bases and 8 bases, there was a span of 7 bases. This CDR3 is 12 amino acids long. The CDR3 protein is CASSYTDSPLHF. CDR3 DNA: TGTGCCAGCAGTTATACTGATTCACCCCTCCACTTT.

This rearrangement joins TRBV5-4 to TRBJ1-5; D gene uncertain. This CDR3 is 14 amino acids long. V lost 0 bases to trimming and J lost 2 bases, with 6 bases between them. The V gene's germline CDR1 is SGHNT and CDR2 YYREEE (reference sequence). Written as DNA, the CDR3 is TGTGCCAGCAGCTTGGAGCGTTGCAATCAGCCCCAGCATTTT. Translating gives CASSLERCNQPQHF.

The V call is TRBV6-1, the J call TRBJ2-7; D not resolved. V lost 4 bases and J lost 0, with 7 bases in between. The CDR3 runs 13 residues. Germline V CDR1 and CDR2: MNHNS, SASEGT. This CDR3 is CASSGTNSYEQYF. As DNA, the CDR3 is TGTGCCAGCAGTGGTACGAACTCCTACGAGCAGTACTTC.

The V call is TRBV10-1, the J call TRBJ2-3; 8 bases map to TRBD2. This CDR3 has 15 amino acids. Germline trimming cut 5 bases from V and 2 bases from J; bases unmatched to any gene: 6. CDR1 WNHNN and CDR2 SYGVQD come from the germline V gene (reference sequence). The CDR3 sequence: CASSTGTRVTDTQYF. The CDR3 bases are TGCGCCAGCAGTACCGGGACTAGGGTCACAGATACGCAGTATTTT.

This rearrangement joins TRBV4-1 to TRBJ1-1; D might be TRBD1 (6 bases). The CDR3 length is 18 residues. Trimming removed 0 bases from V and 1 base from J, with 18 bases in between. CDR1 and CDR2 (germline): MGHRA, YSYEKL. In DNA form, the CDR3 reads TGCGCCAGCAGCCAAGATCGTCCCTGGACAGTCGGGAACACTGAAGCTTTCTTT. Its protein product is CASSQDRPWTVGNTEAFF.

The DNA of the CDR3 is TGTGCCACCAGCAGAGGACGGGCTGTGGGCGACCCGTTCTTC. Translating it yields CATSRGRAVGDPFF. The chain couples TRBV15 to TRBJ2-1; no clear D. Germline CDR1 is LNHNV and CDR2 is YYDKDF (reference sequence). V was clipped by 1 base and J by 15 bases, with 19 bases between them. The CDR3 runs to 14 residues.

V usage is TRBV18 and J usage is TRBJ2-3; perhaps TRBD2 as D (6 bases). This CDR3 is 16 amino acids long. Trimming removed 3 bases from V and 2 bases from J, with 15 bases in between. Germline CDR1 and CDR2: KGHSH and LQKENI. CDR3 loop: CASSPPAPRDTDTQYF. The CDR3 DNA sequence: TGTGCCAGCTCACCCCCGGCCCCGCGGGACACAGATACGCAGTATTTT. The entire variable domain, with the rest obtained from reference TRBV18 and TRBJ2-3, is as follows: NAGVMQNPRHLVRRRGQEARLRCSPMKGHSHVYWYRQLPEEGLKFMVYLQKENIIDESGMPKERFSAEFPKEGPSILRIQQVVRGDSAAYFCASSPPAPRDTDTQYFGPGTRLTVL.

The chain has TRBV14 and TRBJ1-6; D is unclear. The CDR3 has 14 amino acids. Germline assignment: CDR1 SGHDN and CDR2 FVKESK. Trimming took off 3 bases at V and 6 bases at J, with 9 bases between the two ends. CDR3 residues: CASSQKGINSPLHF. The CDR3 DNA follows: TGTGCCAGCAGCCAGAAGGGTATTAATTCACCCCTCCACTTT.

The chain couples TRBV7-9 to TRBJ1-2; D remains ambiguous. Germline V gene data show CDR1 as SEHNR and CDR2 as FQNEAQ (reference sequence). Trimming removed 3 bases at V and 8 bases at J, with 13 bases between. CDR3 length equals 13 residues. The CDR3, as DNA: TGTGCCAGCAGCTTTACGGAAGTATGGGGCTACACCTTC. It is translated as CASSFTEVWGYTF. The full variable domain, with the rest looked up from reference TRBV7-9 and TRBJ1-2, is DTGVSQNPRHKITKRGQNVTFRCDPISEHNRLYWYRQTLGQGPEFLTYFQNEAQLEKSRLLSDRFSAERPKGSFSTLEIQRTEQGDSAMYLCASSFTEVWGYTFGSGTRLTVV.

The rearrangement uses TRBV2 and TRBJ2-7; 8 positions match TRBD1. The V gene end was trimmed by 0 bases and the J gene end by 0 bases; junction bases not matched to a gene: 7. Germline CDR1 SNHLY, CDR2 FYNNEI. The CDR3 extends over 17 amino acids. This CDR3 is CASSEADRGPTSYEQYF. For the CDR3, the DNA is TGTGCCAGCAGTGAAGCAGACAGGGGCCCAACCTCCTACGAGCAGTACTTC.

The chain carries TRBV7-2 and TRBJ1-1; D might be TRBD1 (6 bases). The germline CDR1 and CDR2 sequences are SGHTA and FQGNSA. This CDR3 region has 14 residues. The V end lost 3 bases, the J end lost 3 bases, and 11 bases lay between the germline ends. This CDR3 is CASSFLTGYTEAFF. CDR3 sequence (DNA): TGTGCCAGCAGCTTTCTGACAGGATACACTGAAGCTTTCTTT.

The rearrangement joins TRBV30 to TRBJ2-7; TRBD1 matches 9 bases. CDR1 and CDR2 (germline): GTSNPN, SVGIG (reference sequence). The CDR3 has 13 amino acids. The V and J ends lost 5 bases and 4 bases, in that order; junction bases with no gene match: 6. CDR3 sequence reads: CAWVSGQGYEQYF. CDR3 DNA sequence: TGTGCCTGGGTGTCGGGACAGGGTTACGAGCAGTACTTC.

The chain is built from TRBV18 and TRBJ2-7; 11 bases are shared with TRBD2. The J segment lost 6 bases and the V segment lost 3 bases, leaving 7 bases of the junction unmatched. In germline, CDR1 is KGHSH, CDR2 LQKENI. The CDR3 covers 15 residues. The CDR3 DNA reads TGTGCCAGCTCACCTACTAGCGGGAGTAGGGGCGAGCAGTACTTC. This codes for CASSPTSGSRGEQYF.